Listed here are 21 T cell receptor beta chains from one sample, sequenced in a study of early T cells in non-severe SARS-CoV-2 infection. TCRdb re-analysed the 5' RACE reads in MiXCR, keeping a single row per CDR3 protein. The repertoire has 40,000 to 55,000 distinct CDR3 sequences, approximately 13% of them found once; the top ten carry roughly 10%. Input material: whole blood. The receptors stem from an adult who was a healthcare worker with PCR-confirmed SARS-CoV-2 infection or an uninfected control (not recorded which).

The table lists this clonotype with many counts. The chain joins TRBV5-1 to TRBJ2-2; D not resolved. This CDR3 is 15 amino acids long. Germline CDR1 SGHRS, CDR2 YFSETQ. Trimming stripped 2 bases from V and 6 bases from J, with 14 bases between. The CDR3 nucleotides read TGCGCCAGCAGCTTCACTTCCCCGGGCTCCGGGGAGCTGTTTTTT. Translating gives CASSFTSPGSGELFF.

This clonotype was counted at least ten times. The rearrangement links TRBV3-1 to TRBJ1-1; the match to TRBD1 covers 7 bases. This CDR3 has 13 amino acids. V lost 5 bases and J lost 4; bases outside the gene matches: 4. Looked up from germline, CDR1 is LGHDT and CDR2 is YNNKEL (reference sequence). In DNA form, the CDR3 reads TGTGCCAGCAGCGACAGGGACCCCACTGAAGCTTTCTTT. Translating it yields CASSDRDPTEAFF.

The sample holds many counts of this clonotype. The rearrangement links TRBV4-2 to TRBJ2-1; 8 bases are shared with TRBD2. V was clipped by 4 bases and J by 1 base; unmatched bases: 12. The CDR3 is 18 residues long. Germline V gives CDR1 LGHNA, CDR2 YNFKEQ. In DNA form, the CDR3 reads TGTGCCAGCAGCCCCGGTCCTTTAGCGGGATTATCCTACAATGAGCAGTTCTTC. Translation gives CASSPGPLAGLSYNEQFF.

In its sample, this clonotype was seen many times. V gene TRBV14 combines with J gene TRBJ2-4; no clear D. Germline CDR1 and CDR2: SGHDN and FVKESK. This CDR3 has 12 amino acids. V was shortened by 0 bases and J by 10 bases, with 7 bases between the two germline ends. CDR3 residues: CASSQDLQIQYF. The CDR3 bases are TGTGCCAGCAGCCAAGACCTGCAGATTCAGTACTTC.

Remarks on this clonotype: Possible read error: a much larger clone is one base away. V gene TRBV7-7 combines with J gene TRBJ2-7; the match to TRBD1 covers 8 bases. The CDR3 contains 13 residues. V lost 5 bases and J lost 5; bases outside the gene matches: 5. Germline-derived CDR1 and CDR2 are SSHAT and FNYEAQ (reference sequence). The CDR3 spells CASSAETGDEQYF. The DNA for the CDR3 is TGTGCCAGCAGCGCAGAGACAGGGGACGAGCAGTACTTC.

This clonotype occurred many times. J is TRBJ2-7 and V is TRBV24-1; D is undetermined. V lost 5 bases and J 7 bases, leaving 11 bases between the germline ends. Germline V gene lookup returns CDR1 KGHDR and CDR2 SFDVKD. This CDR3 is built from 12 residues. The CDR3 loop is CATSVTGREQYF. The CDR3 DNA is TGTGCCACCAGTGTTACCGGAAGGGAGCAGTACTTC.

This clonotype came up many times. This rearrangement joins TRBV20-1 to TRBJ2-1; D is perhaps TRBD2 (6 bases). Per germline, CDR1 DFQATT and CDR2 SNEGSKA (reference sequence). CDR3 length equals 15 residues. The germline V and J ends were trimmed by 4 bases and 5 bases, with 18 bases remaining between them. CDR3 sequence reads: CSATGLTVGHNEQFF. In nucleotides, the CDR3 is TGCAGTGCTACGGGACTCACCGTTGGCCACAATGAGCAGTTCTTC.

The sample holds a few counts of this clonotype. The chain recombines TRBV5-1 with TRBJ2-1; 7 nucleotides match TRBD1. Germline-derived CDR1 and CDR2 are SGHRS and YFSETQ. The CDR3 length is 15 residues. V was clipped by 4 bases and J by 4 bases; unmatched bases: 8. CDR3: CASSTSGTEYNEQFF. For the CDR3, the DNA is TGCGCCAGCAGCACTTCCGGGACAGAATACAATGAGCAGTTCTTC.

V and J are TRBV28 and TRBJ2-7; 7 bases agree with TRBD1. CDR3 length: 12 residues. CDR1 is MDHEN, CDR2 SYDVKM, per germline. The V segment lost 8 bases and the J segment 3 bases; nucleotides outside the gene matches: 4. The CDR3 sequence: CASCRDSYEQYF. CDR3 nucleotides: TGTGCCAGCTGCCGGGACAGCTACGAGCAGTACTTC. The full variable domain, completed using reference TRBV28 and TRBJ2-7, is DVKVTQSSRYLVKRTGEKVFLECVQDMDHENMFWYRQDPGLGLRLIYFSYDVKMKEKGDIPEGYSVSREKKERFSLILESASTNQTSMYLCASCRDSYEQYFGPGTRLTVT.

The CDR3 reads CASSLTPRGRSSYEQYF. CDR3 bases: TGTGCCAGCAGCCTAACCCCCAGGGGGAGGAGCTCCTACGAGCAGTACTTC. This chain uses TRBV3-1 with TRBJ2-7, with D perhaps matching TRBD1 (7 bases). From germline, CDR1 is LGHDT and CDR2 YNNKEL (reference sequence). The CDR3 is 17 residues long. V was cut by 4 bases and J by 0 bases, with 19 bases left in between.

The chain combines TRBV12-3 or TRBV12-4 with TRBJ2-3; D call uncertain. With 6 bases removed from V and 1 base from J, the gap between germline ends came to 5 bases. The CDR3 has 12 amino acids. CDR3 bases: TGTGCCAGCAGCCCGGGCACAGATACGCAGTATTTT. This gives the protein CASSPGTDTQYF.

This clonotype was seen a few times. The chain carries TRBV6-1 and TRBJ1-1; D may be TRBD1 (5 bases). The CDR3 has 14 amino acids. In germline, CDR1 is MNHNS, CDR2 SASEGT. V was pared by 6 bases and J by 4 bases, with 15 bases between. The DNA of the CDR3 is TGTGCCAGCAGCCAGCAGGGACTGGGCACTGAAGCTTTCTTT. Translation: CASSQQGLGTEAFF.

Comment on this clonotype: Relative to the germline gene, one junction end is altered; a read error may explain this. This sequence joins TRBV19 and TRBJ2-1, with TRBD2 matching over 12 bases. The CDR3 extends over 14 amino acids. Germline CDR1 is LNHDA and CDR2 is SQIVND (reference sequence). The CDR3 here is CARSRLAGADEQFF. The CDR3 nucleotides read TGTGCCAGAAGTAGACTAGCGGGGGCCGATGAGCAGTTCTTC.

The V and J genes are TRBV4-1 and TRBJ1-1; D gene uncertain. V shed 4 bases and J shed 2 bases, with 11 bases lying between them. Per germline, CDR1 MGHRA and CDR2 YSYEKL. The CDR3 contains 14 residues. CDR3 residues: CASSPLGANTEAFF. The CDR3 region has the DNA TGCGCCAGCAGCCCGCTGGGAGCCAACACTGAAGCTTTCTTT.

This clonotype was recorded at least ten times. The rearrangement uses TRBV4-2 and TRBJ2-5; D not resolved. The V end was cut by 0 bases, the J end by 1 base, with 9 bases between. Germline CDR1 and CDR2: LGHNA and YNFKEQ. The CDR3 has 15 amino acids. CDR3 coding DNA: TGTGCCAGCAGCCAAGATAGGGCAGCCCAAGAGACCCAGTACTTC. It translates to CASSQDRAAQETQYF.

CDR3 sequence reads: CASKLGTESYEQYF. In DNA form, the CDR3 reads TGTGCCAGTAAGCTGGGGACGGAGTCCTACGAGCAGTACTTC. The chain carries TRBV6-1 and TRBJ2-7; D possibly matches TRBD1 or TRBD2 (5 bases each). Trimming took 9 bases from V and 1 from J, leaving 16 bases between them. This CDR3 has 14 residues. The germline V gene has CDR1 MNHNS and CDR2 SASEGT.

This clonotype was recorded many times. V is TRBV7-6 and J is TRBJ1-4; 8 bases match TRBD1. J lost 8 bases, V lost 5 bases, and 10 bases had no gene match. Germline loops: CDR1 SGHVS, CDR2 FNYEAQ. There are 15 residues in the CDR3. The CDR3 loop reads CASSAQGGVSEKLFF. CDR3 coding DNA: TGTGCCAGCAGCGCACAGGGGGGTGTGAGCGAAAAACTGTTTTTT.

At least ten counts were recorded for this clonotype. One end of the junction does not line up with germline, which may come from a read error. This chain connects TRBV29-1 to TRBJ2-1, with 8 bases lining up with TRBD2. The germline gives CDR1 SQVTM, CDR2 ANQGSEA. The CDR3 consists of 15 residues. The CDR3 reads CSVEDGRAGRGEQFF. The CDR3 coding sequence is TGCAGCGTAGAAGACGGGAGGGCCGGCCGAGGTGAGCAGTTCTTC.

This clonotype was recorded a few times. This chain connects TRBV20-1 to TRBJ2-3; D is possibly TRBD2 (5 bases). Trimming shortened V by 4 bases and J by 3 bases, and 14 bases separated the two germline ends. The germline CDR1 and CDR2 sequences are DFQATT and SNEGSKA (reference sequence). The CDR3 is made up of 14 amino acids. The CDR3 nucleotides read TGCAGTGCTAAGGAGGCCGTAGCGACAGATACGCAGTATTTT. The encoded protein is CSAKEAVATDTQYF.

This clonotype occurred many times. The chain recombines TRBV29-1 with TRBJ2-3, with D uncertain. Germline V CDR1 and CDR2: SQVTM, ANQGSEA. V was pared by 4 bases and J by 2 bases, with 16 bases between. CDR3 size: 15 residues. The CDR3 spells CSVVLIHPYTDTQYF. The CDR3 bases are TGCAGCGTTGTGTTAATACACCCTTACACAGATACGCAGTATTTT.

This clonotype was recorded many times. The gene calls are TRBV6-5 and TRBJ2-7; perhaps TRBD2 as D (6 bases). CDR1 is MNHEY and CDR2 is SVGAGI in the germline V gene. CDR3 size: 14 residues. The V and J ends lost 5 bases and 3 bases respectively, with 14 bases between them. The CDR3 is CASSTLGGIYEQYF. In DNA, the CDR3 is TGTGCCAGCAGTACGCTGGGAGGAATCTACGAGCAGTACTTC.